This T cell receptor (beta chain) is from a study of cytomegalovirus exposure and HLA in healthy donors. In the study overall: Earlier sequencing of 150 million to 200 million T cells yielded 95 million to 120 million unique TCR beta sequences. Study-level points and caveats: A later analysis revealed that TCR association rates differed between HLA loci, peaking at DRB1 and bottoming out at HLA-C.

A note on this clone: What it binds is unknown.

CDR1 and CDR2 from the germline V gene are SNHLY and FYNNEI. The CDR3 loop spans 15 amino acids. V lost 5 bases and J lost 3; bases outside the gene matches: 3. A multiplex PCR was run with 60 Vbeta primers and 13 Jbeta primers. The assay was immunoSEQ multiplex PCR, and TCRdb's table has in-frame clones only and misses some. The data show just under 250,000 clones, roughly 87% seen once. The receptor's source is a woman in her 40s in good health and CMV-seropositive. V is TRBV2 and J is TRBJ2-6, with 8 bases lining up with TRBD1. The specimen sequenced was PBMCs. For the CDR3, the DNA is TGTGCCAGCAGTCAGGGGGCGGGTGGGGCCAACGTCCTGACTTTC. Its translation is CASSQGAGGANVLTF.